The clone carrying this T cell receptor (beta chain) was seen a single time. With random hexamers, reverse transcription was performed on roughly 0.45 to 1 ug of RNA. An immunoSEQ multiplex PCR amplified TCR beta CDR3 over 54 Vbeta and 13 Jbeta. In TCRdb, the immunoSEQ multiplex PCR reads were re-called with MiXCR into one record per CDR3 protein. The sample lists 150,000 to 200,000 distinct CDR3 sequences, roughly 93% occurring once. The data stem from a study of CD8 T cells in Susac syndrome. CD8+ and CD4+ T cells taken from blood had their TCR beta sequenced. It was healthy donors who served as the controls, matched for age and sex. The CDR3 is 13 amino acids. Trimming shortened V by 6 bases and J by 7 bases, and 13 bases separated the two germline ends.

The sequence came from a human donor in good health. V and J are TRBV12-3 or TRBV12-4 and TRBJ1-5, with D perhaps matching TRBD1 (5 bases). Material: CD4+ T cells from PBMCs. The DNA for the CDR3 is TGTGCCAGCAGCAGGGACCTTGGGCAGCCCCAGCATTTT. As protein: CASSRDLGQPQHF.